The clone carrying this T cell receptor (beta chain) was detected once. The data are from a study of blood T cell repertoires in COVID-19. Turning to the study itself: The origin of the acute and convalescent COVID-19 samples was the United States, Italy and Spain. PBMCs, B-cell-depleted T cells, or T cells provided the cDNA or gDNA that made up the material.

Authors' methods: The authors estimated nucleated cell counts from reference gene primer amplification. Clones were read by immunoSEQ multiplex PCR, and TCRdb kept only the in-frame ones, dropping some. D and trimming come from the DNA, and the V and J calls and clone size come from that table. The table has about 65,000 clones, over 80% seen once; the top ten hold over 40%. CDR1 is SEHNR and CDR2 is FQNEAQ in the germline V gene (reference sequence). CDR3 size: 14 residues. Between the trimmed V and J ends, which lost 3 bases and 5 bases, there was a span of 11 bases. The sample consisted of peripheral blood. This sequence was found in a human donor in a cohort sampled during active COVID-19. V is TRBV7-9 and J is TRBJ2-1; weak D call: TRBD2 (5 bases). Written as DNA, the CDR3 is TGTGCCAGCAGCTTGGCGGGTTGGGACAATGAGCAGTTCTTC. Amino acid sequence: CASSLAGWDNEQFF.